These 24 T cell receptor beta chains were all obtained from the same sample, sequenced in a study of T cell responses to AZD1222 COVID-19 vaccine. Sequencing used immunoSEQ multiplex PCR; TCRdb keeps in-frame clones, though not all of them. In the table there are about 180,000 clones, about 86% of which are singletons. Here the sequenced sample was peripheral blood, taken on day 0 of AZD1222 vaccination. These receptors all come from an adult in good health.

The gene calls are TRBV18 and TRBJ2-1; tentative D call: TRBD1 (5 bases). This CDR3 spans 11 amino acids. The germline V and J ends were trimmed by 8 bases and 8 bases, with 10 bases remaining between them. Germline assignment: CDR1 KGHSH and CDR2 LQKENI. The CDR3 DNA is TGTGCCAGCCAGGGTTTGGATGAGCAGTTCTTC. This gives the protein CASQGLDEQFF.

V is TRBV28 and J is TRBJ2-5; D call uncertain. The CDR3 runs to 12 residues. Trimming took 3 bases from V and 4 from J, leaving 6 bases between them. Per the germline V gene, CDR1 is MDHEN and CDR2 is SYDVKM. For the CDR3, the DNA is TGTGCCAGCAGTTTCACGAGAGAGACCCAGTACTTC. Translation: CASSFTRETQYF. Full variable domain (remainder filled in from reference TRBV28 and TRBJ2-5): DVKVTQSSRYLVKRTGEKVFLECVQDMDHENMFWYRQDPGLGLRLIYFSYDVKMKEKGDIPEGYSVSREKKERFSLILESASTNQTSMYLCASSFTRETQYFGPGTRLLVL.

The chain recombines TRBV7-2 with TRBJ1-5; 9 positions agree with TRBD1. J lost 3 bases, V lost 3 bases, and 3 bases had no gene match. Per the germline V gene, CDR1 is SGHTA and CDR2 is FQGNSA. The CDR3 sequence is 15 residues long. In DNA form, the CDR3 reads TGTGCCAGCAGCTTCGACAGGGGGGACAATCAGCCCCAGCATTTT. It translates to CASSFDRGDNQPQHF.

CDR3 region: CASSEYFTPDTDNYGYTF. CDR3 nucleotide sequence: TGTGCCAGCAGTGAATATTTCACCCCGGACACTGACAACTATGGCTACACCTTC. The rearrangement links TRBV6-1 to TRBJ1-2; a weak D match, TRBD1 (5 bases). The CDR3 loop spans 18 amino acids. V gave up 2 bases and J gave up 2 bases, with 21 bases separating them. Per the germline V gene, CDR1 is MNHNS and CDR2 is SASEGT.

V usage is TRBV14 and J usage is TRBJ2-1, with D possibly TRBD2 on 7 matching bases. Germline V gene lookup returns CDR1 SGHDN and CDR2 FVKESK. This CDR3 is built from 19 residues. V dropped 0 bases and J dropped 1 base, with 19 bases sitting between them. The CDR3 DNA sequence: TGTGCCAGCAGCCAAGAAGCTGGCGGGGGCCCGATATCCTACAATGAGCAGTTCTTC. Amino acids: CASSQEAGGGPISYNEQFF.

This chain connects TRBV18 to TRBJ2-3, with a tentative D call TRBD1 (5 bases). The CDR3 runs to 15 residues. With 3 bases removed from V and 4 bases from J, the gap between germline ends came to 14 bases. Germline values: CDR1 KGHSH, CDR2 LQKENI. CDR3 DNA: TGTGCCAGCTCACCGGGCGTGGGGCGACCAGATACGCAGTATTTT. Protein: CASSPGVGRPDTQYF.

The chain employs TRBV11-2 and TRBJ1-1; D unresolved. The germline V gene has CDR1 SGHAT and CDR2 FQNNGV. V gave up 5 bases and J gave up 4 bases, with 17 bases separating them. The CDR3 sequence is 15 residues long. The DNA for the CDR3 is TGTGCCAGCAGCCGAGGAGGGATATTGGGCACTGAAGCTTTCTTT. Amino acids: CASSRGGILGTEAFF.

V and J are TRBV10-1 and TRBJ2-1; D unclear. The CDR3 runs 13 residues. The V gene's germline CDR1 is WNHNN and CDR2 SYGVQD (reference sequence). Trimming took off 2 bases at V and 7 bases at J, with 9 bases between the two ends. CDR3 in DNA: TGCGCCAGCAGTGAGAACGACGCTAATGAGCAGTTCTTC. Residues: CASSENDANEQFF.

In the case of this clone: This CDR3 is also generated by other DNA sequences in the sample. This sequence joins TRBV6-5 and TRBJ1-2; D perhaps matches TRBD1 (5 bases). The CDR3 is 13 amino acids. Germline V lookup: CDR1 MNHEY, CDR2 SVGAGI. Between the trimmed V and J ends, which lost 5 bases and 5 bases, there was a span of 12 bases. This CDR3 is CASSQTQGYGYTF. CDR3 sequence (DNA): TGTGCCAGCAGTCAAACCCAGGGTTATGGCTACACCTTC.

This chain links TRBV27 with TRBJ1-4; no definite D call. The CDR3 length is 16 residues. In germline, CDR1 is MNHEY, CDR2 SMNVEV (reference sequence). Trimming took 8 bases from V and 0 from J, leaving 16 bases between them. In DNA form, the CDR3 reads TGTGCCAGCGGAACCTTCTTCACTGCAACTAATGAAAAACTGTTTTTT. It translates to CASGTFFTATNEKLFF. Supplemented by reference TRBV27 and TRBJ1-4, the full variable domain reads EAQVTQNPRYLITVTGKKLTVTCSQNMNHEYMSWYRQDPGLGLRQIYYSMNVEVTDKGDVPEGYKVSRKEKRNFPLILESPSPNQTSLYFCASGTFFTATNEKLFFGSGTQLSVL.

The DNA for the CDR3 is TGTGCCAGCAGCCCCCCCTTGGGGGTTACTGAAGCTTTCTTT. This gives the protein CASSPPLGVTEAFF. V is TRBV9 and J is TRBJ1-1; tentative D call: TRBD1 (5 bases). The CDR3 extends over 14 amino acids. Per the germline V gene, CDR1 is SGDLS and CDR2 is YYNGEE. Trimming stripped 4 bases from V and 5 bases from J, with 15 bases between.

The V and J genes are TRBV6-2 or TRBV6-3 and TRBJ2-3; 9 positions match TRBD2. V shed 4 bases and J 14 bases; nucleotides not matched to a gene: 7. CDR1 is MNHEY and CDR2 is SVGEGT in the germline V gene. This CDR3 region has 12 residues. The CDR3 spells CASSLTGLATYF. DNA for the CDR3: TGTGCCAGCAGTTTGACGGGACTAGCTACGTATTTT.

Worth noting for this clone: The same CDR3 also results from other DNA sequences found in this sample. The rearrangement joins TRBV5-1 to TRBJ2-2; D is undetermined. This CDR3 comprises 15 residues. The germline V gene encodes CDR1 SGHRS and CDR2 YFSETQ. V was shortened by 0 bases and J by 3 bases, with 9 bases between the two germline ends. The CDR3, as DNA: TGCGCCAGCAGCTTGGACGGCCGGGACACCGGGGAGCTGTTTTTT. This sequence encodes CASSLDGRDTGELFF.

The rearrangement joins TRBV28 to TRBJ1-5; D uncertain. The CDR3 spans 18 residues. The germline CDR1 and CDR2 sequences are MDHEN and SYDVKM. V was pared by 5 bases and J by 1 base, with 21 bases between. The CDR3, as DNA: TGTGCCAGCAGTCTGATGAGTGGAGTATCCCAGAGCAATCAGCCCCAGCATTTT. It is translated as CASSLMSGVSQSNQPQHF.

V usage is TRBV5-6 and J usage is TRBJ1-5; D uncertain. Trimming pared 0 bases from V and 0 bases from J, leaving 10 bases between. Germline CDR1 reads SGHDT; CDR2 reads YYEEEE. The CDR3 totals 16 residues. The CDR3 DNA is TGTGCCAGCAGCTTGGGGGGAGTTTATAGCAATCAGCCCCAGCATTTT. It codes for CASSLGGVYSNQPQHF.

The chain carries TRBV30 and TRBJ1-1; possibly TRBD1 for D (5 bases). V lost 2 bases to trimming and J lost 1 base, with 11 bases between them. The CDR3 runs to 14 residues. Germline CDR1 is GTSNPN and CDR2 is SVGIG (reference sequence). The CDR3 protein is CAWSRGVGNTEAFF. The CDR3 coding sequence is TGTGCCTGGAGTCGGGGGGTAGGGAACACTGAAGCTTTCTTT.

This clone came up once. This rearrangement joins TRBV6-2 or TRBV6-3 to TRBJ2-2; D perhaps matches TRBD1 (5 bases). The V end was cut by 2 bases, the J end by 1 base, with 11 bases between. Germline V lookup: CDR1 MNHEY, CDR2 SVGEGT. The CDR3 contains 16 residues. The CDR3 here is CASSYVGQGNTGELFF. The CDR3 DNA is TGTGCCAGCAGTTACGTCGGGCAGGGGAACACCGGGGAGCTGTTTTTT.

The rearrangement joins TRBV7-6 to TRBJ2-7, with D tentatively TRBD2 (6 bases). Germline CDR1 reads SGHVS; CDR2 reads FNYEAQ. This CDR3 has 14 residues. Trimming left V 5 bases short and J 5 bases short, with 16 bases between. CDR3 sequence: CASSTPGLNNEQYF. CDR3 sequence (DNA): TGTGCCAGCAGCACCCCGGGACTTAACAACGAGCAGTACTTC. The variable domain in full, with the rest retrieved from reference TRBV7-6 and TRBJ2-7, is GAGVSQSPRYKVTKRGQDVALRCDPISGHVSLYWYRQALGQGPEFLTYFNYEAQQDKSGLPNDRFSAERPEGSISTLTIQRTEQRDSAMYRCASSTPGLNNEQYFGPGTRLTVT.

The chain recombines TRBV4-3 with TRBJ1-5; no firm D call. Germline CDR1 reads LGHNA; CDR2 reads YSLEER. V was pared by 1 base and J by 3 bases, with 4 bases between. The CDR3 extends over 13 amino acids. The CDR3 region is CASSQGTNQPQHF. The CDR3 nucleotides are TGCGCCAGCAGCCAAGGGACCAATCAGCCCCAGCATTTT.

This clone came up once. V and J are TRBV21-1 and TRBJ1-5. TRBV21-1 is marked as a pseudogene. The CDR3 is 16 amino acids. CDR3 region: CASSAHLIYSNQPQHF. The CDR3 bases are TGTGCCAGCAGCGCCCACCTAATTTATAGCAATCAGCCCCAGCATTTT.

This sequence joins TRBV24-1 and TRBJ2-5; D gene unclear. This CDR3 region has 15 residues. Trimming took off 2 bases at V and 3 bases at J, with 12 bases between the two ends. Germline CDR1 reads KGHDR; CDR2 reads SFDVKD. In DNA form, the CDR3 reads TGTGCCACCAGTGATTCGACGTGGGTTAAAGAGACCCAGTACTTC. Translation gives CATSDSTWVKETQYF.

This clone came up once. This chain uses TRBV6-5 with TRBJ2-5; 7 bases line up with TRBD1. The CDR3 runs to 13 residues. V shed 6 bases, J shed 0 bases, and the junction held 1 base outside the gene matches. In germline, CDR1 is MNHEY, CDR2 SVGAGI. As DNA, the CDR3 is TGTGCCAGCAGGGGACAGCACCAAGAGACCCAGTACTTC. Translated: CASRGQHQETQYF.

This chain uses TRBV6-1 with TRBJ1-5, with TRBD1 as a possible D gene (5 bases). CDR3 length: 17 residues. V was trimmed by 2 bases and J by 3 bases, leaving 17 bases between them. Germline V CDR1 and CDR2: MNHNS, SASEGT. The CDR3: CASSERGPGLPNQPQHF. CDR3 nucleotide sequence: TGTGCCAGCAGTGAAAGGGGTCCGGGACTCCCCAATCAGCCCCAGCATTTT.

This chain links TRBV5-1 with TRBJ1-4; no clear D. V shed 2 bases and J shed 0 bases, with 5 bases lying between them. Germline CDR1 is SGHRS and CDR2 is YFSETQ. The CDR3 sequence is 14 residues long. Here the CDR3 reads CASSLVATNEKLFF. For the CDR3, the DNA is TGCGCCAGCAGCTTAGTTGCAACTAATGAAAAACTGTTTTTT.